This T cell receptor beta chain stems from a study of T cells in Graves' hyperthyroidism and ophthalmopathy. Study-wide background: Before treatment of any kind, peripheral blood was taken at initial diagnosis. Study-level points and caveats: Most expanded thyroid clonotypes above 0.001 also appeared in blood.

This clonotype showed up just once. Its cognate antigen is unknown. Disease duration was under 3 months in the ophthalmopathy patients, who also had a Clinical Activity Score of at least 3 and a NOSPECS grade of at least 4. TCR beta CDR3 regions were amplified from RNA. RT-PCR in the first round (using the HTBI primer set) targeted the TCR CDR3. A single record per CDR3 protein comes from TCRdb applying MiXCR to the multiplex PCR reads. The sample includes about 250,000 distinct CDR3 sequences, 22% seen only once; the top ten take over 55%. The CDR3 runs 13 residues. Trimming pared 8 bases from V and 2 bases from J, leaving 12 bases between. The germline gives CDR1 MDHEN, CDR2 SYDVKM.

This TCR came from a man between 25 and 39 years old with Graves' ophthalmopathy. The sample comprised blood. The chain links TRBV28 to TRBJ2-5; the D call may be TRBD1 or TRBD2 (5 bases each). Here the CDR3 reads CASLTGGQETQYF. In nucleotides, the CDR3 is TGTGCCAGCCTGACTGGGGGACAAGAGACCCAGTACTTC.